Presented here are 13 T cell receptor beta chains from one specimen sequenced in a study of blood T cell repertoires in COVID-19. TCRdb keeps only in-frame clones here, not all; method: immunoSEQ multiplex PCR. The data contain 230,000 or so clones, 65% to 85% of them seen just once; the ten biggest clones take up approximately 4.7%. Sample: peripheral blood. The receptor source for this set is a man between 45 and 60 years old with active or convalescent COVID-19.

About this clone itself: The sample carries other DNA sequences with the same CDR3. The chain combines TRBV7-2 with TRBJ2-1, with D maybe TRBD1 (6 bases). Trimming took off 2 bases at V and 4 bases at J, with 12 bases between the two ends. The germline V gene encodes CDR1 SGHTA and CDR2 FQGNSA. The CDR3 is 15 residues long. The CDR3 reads CASSLTGLGYNEQFF. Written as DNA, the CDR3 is TGTGCCAGCAGCTTAACAGGGTTGGGGTACAATGAGCAGTTCTTC.

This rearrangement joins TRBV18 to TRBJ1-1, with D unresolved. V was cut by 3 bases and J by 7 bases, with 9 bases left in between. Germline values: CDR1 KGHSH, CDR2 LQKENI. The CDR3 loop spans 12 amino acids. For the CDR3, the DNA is TGTGCCAGCTCACCGGGCGACATTGAAGCTTTCTTT. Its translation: CASSPGDIEAFF.

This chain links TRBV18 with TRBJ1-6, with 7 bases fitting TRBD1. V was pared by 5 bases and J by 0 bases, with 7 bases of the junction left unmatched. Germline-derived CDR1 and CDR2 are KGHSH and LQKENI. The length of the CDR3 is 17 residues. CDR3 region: CASSTQGVSSYNSPLHF. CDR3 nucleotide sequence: TGTGCCAGCTCAACGCAGGGGGTCAGCTCCTATAATTCACCCCTCCACTTT.

The CDR3 sequence: CASSTTGNEQYF. DNA of the CDR3: TGTGCCAGCAGCACGACAGGGAACGAGCAGTACTTC. V gene TRBV28 combines with J gene TRBJ2-7; 7 bases are shared with TRBD1. Trimming cost V 6 bases and J 5 bases; bases outside gene matches: 4. The germline V gene encodes CDR1 MDHEN and CDR2 SYDVKM. This CDR3 is built from 12 residues.

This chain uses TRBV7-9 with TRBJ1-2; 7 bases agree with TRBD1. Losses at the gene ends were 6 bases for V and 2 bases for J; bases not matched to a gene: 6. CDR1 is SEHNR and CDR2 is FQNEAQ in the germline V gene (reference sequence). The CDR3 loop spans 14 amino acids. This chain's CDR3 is CASRDTGENYGYTF. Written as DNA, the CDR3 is TGTGCCAGCAGGGATACAGGGGAGAACTATGGCTACACCTTC. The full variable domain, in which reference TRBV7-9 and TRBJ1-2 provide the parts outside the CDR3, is DTGVSQNPRHKITKRGQNVTFRCDPISEHNRLYWYRQTLGQGPEFLTYFQNEAQLEKSRLLSDRFSAERPKGSFSTLEIQRTEQGDSAMYLCASRDTGENYGYTFGSGTRLTVV.

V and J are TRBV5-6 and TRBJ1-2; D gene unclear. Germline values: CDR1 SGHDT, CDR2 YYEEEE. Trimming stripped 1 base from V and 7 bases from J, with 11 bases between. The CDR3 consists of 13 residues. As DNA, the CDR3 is TGTGCCAGCAGCTTGACGGGGAGGGCTGGCTACACCTTC. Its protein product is CASSLTGRAGYTF.

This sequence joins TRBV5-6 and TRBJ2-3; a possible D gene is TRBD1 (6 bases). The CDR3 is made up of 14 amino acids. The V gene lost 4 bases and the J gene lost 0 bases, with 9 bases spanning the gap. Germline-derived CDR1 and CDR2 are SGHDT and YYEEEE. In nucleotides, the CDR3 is TGTGCCAGCAGCCTGACAGGTAGCACAGATACGCAGTATTTT. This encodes CASSLTGSTDTQYF.

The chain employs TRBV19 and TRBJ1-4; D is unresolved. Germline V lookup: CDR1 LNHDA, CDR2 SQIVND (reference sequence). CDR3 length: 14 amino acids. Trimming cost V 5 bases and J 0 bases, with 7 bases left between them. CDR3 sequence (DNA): TGTGCCAGTAGTTCATTTGCAACTAATGAAAAACTGTTTTTT. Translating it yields CASSSFATNEKLFF.

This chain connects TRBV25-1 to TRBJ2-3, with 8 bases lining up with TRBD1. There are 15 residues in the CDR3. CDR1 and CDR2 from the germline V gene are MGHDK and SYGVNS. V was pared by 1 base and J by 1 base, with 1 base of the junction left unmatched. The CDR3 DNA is TGTGCCAGCAGTGAATCGGGACAGGGCACAGATACGCAGTATTTT. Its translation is CASSESGQGTDTQYF.

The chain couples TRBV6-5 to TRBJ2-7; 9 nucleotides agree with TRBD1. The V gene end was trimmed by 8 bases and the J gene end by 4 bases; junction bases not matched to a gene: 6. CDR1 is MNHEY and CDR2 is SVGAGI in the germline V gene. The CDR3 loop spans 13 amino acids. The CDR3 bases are TGTGCCAGCGGACAGGGGAGGGTGTACGAGCAGTACTTC. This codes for CASGQGRVYEQYF.

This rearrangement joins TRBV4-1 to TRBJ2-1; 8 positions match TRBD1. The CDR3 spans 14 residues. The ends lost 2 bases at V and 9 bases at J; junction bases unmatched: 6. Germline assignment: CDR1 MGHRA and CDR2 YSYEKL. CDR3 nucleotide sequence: TGCGCCAGCAGCCAATCTCAGGGGGCGAGTGAGCAGTTCTTC. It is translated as CASSQSQGASEQFF.

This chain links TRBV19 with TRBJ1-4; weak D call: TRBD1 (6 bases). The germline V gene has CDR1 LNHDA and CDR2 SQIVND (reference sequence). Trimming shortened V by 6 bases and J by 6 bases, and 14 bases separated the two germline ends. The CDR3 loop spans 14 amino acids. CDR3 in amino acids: CASRERGFDEKLFF. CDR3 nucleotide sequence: TGTGCCAGTAGGGAGAGGGGGTTCGATGAAAAACTGTTTTTT.

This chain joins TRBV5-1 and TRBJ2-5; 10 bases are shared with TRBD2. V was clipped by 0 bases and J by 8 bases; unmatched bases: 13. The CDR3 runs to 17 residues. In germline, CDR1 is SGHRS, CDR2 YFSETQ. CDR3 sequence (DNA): TGCGCCAGCAGCTTGGCGGTGATAGCGGGGGGCGTCAGCACCCAGTACTTC. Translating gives CASSLAVIAGGVSTQYF.